What follows are 9 T cell receptor beta chains derived from one specimen sequenced in a study of Ad26.COV2.S vaccination and SARS-CoV-2 variants. Libraries were prepared by immunoSEQ multiplex PCR; TCRdb keeps only in-frame clonotypes and omits some of them. The data hold fewer than 500,000 clones, with 89% observed a single time. The treatment: some 19 received Ad26.COV2.S at low or high dose, single or two shots; 5 received placebo; per-sample allocation not given. Sampling was done on day 63 after the first vaccine or placebo injection. Sample: peripheral blood, taken in a trial of Ad26.COV2.S vaccine versus placebo. The source is a person between 18 and 65 years old who received the Ad26.COV2.S COVID-19 vaccine or a placebo.

This clone has just a few counts. This rearrangement joins TRBV3-1 (or the pseudogene TRBV3-2) to TRBJ2-7, with TRBD2 matching over 11 bases. This CDR3 contains 12 residues. The germline V gene encodes CDR1 LGHDT and CDR2 YNNKEL (reference sequence). With 8 bases clipped from V and 7 bases from J, the junction kept 4 bases outside the gene matches. CDR3 nucleotide sequence: TGTGCCAGCTCATTAGCGGGGGGGGAGCAGTACTTC. Residues: CASSLAGGEQYF.

The CDR3 protein is CASSQVSWEVSRLYTEAFF. CDR3 sequence (DNA): TGCGCCAGCAGCCAAGTATCGTGGGAAGTATCAAGACTTTACACTGAAGCTTTCTTT. The rearrangement joins TRBV4-3 to TRBJ1-1, with D unresolved. This CDR3 is built from 19 residues. The V gene's germline CDR1 is LGHNA and CDR2 YSLEER. Between the trimmed V and J ends, which lost 1 base and 3 bases, there was a span of 24 bases.

This clone was counted a few times. The chain recombines TRBV4-1 with TRBJ1-2, with D uncertain. CDR1 MGHRA and CDR2 YSYEKL come from the germline V gene. The CDR3 loop spans 14 amino acids. Trimming shortened V by 1 base and J by 4 bases, and 10 bases separated the two germline ends. CDR3 nucleotides: TGCGCCAGCAGCCAAGCGGCAGGTGGCTATGGCTACACCTTC. This encodes CASSQAAGGYGYTF.

The CDR3 DNA sequence: TGTGCCAGCAGCTTAGCCGAAGGGCCAGAGACCCAGTACTTC. Translating gives CASSLAEGPETQYF. The chain combines TRBV7-2 with TRBJ2-5; no clear D gene. Per germline, CDR1 SGHTA and CDR2 FQGNSA. The CDR3 is made up of 14 amino acids. Trimming cost V 0 bases and J 4 bases, with 9 bases left between them.

This rearrangement joins TRBV6-2 or TRBV6-3 to TRBJ2-3; D call uncertain. Deletions cut 2 bases from V and 8 bases from J, with 14 bases between. Germline CDR1 and CDR2: MNHEY and SVGEGT. The CDR3 has 14 amino acids. The CDR3 protein is CASSYLLSIGTQYF. The CDR3 bases are TGTGCCAGCAGTTACCTCCTCTCGATTGGTACGCAGTATTTT.

V gene TRBV9 combines with J gene TRBJ1-2; D possibly corresponds to TRBD1 (5 bases). Germline V lookup: CDR1 SGDLS, CDR2 YYNGEE. V was pared by 3 bases and J by 5 bases, with 17 bases between. This CDR3 comprises 15 residues. This chain's CDR3 is CASSGRRGELYGYTF. The CDR3 DNA reads TGTGCCAGCAGCGGACGGCGGGGGGAACTTTATGGCTACACCTTC.

This clone was detected only a few times. This chain joins TRBV5-1 and TRBJ1-5; D is possibly TRBD1 (6 bases). This CDR3 has 15 amino acids. In germline, CDR1 is SGHRS, CDR2 YFSETQ. The germline V and J ends were trimmed by 0 bases and 7 bases, with 14 bases remaining between them. CDR3 in amino acids: CASSLVGGAGQPQHF. The CDR3, as DNA: TGCGCCAGCAGCTTGGTTGGGGGGGCCGGACAGCCCCAGCATTTT.

This clone has a handful of counts. This chain uses TRBV18 with TRBJ1-2, with D tentatively TRBD1 (6 bases). This CDR3 has 18 residues. The germline V and J ends were trimmed by 3 bases and 0 bases, with 20 bases remaining between them. Germline assignment: CDR1 KGHSH and CDR2 LQKENI. The DNA for the CDR3 is TGTGCCAGCTCACCGAAATTTCGGCGGGACACTTCTAACTATGGCTACACCTTC. This gives the protein CASSPKFRRDTSNYGYTF.

V is TRBV18 and J is TRBJ2-5, with D uncertain. CDR1 and CDR2 from the germline V gene are KGHSH and LQKENI. The CDR3 runs 13 residues. Trimming took 5 bases from V and 1 from J, leaving 8 bases between them. The CDR3 bases are TGTGCCAGCTCATCGCAAGCCCAAGAGACCCAGTACTTC. It translates to CASSSQAQETQYF.